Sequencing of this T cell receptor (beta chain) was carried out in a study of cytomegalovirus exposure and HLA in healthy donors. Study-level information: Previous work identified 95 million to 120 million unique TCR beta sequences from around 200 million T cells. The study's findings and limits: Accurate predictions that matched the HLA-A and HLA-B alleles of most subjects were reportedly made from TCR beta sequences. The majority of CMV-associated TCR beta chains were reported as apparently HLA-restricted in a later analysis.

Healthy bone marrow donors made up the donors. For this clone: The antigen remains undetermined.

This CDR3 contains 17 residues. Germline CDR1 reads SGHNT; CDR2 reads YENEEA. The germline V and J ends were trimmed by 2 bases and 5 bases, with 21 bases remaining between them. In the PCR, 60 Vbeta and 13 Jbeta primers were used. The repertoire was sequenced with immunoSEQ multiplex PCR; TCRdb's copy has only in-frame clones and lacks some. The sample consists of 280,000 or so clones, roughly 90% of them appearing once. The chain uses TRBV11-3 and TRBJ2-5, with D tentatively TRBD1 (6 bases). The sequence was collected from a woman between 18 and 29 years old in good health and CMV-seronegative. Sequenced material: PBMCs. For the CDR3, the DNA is TGTGCCAGCAGCTTACCAATTCTTCAGGGGTGGGGGGAGACCCAGTACTTC. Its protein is CASSLPILQGWGETQYF.